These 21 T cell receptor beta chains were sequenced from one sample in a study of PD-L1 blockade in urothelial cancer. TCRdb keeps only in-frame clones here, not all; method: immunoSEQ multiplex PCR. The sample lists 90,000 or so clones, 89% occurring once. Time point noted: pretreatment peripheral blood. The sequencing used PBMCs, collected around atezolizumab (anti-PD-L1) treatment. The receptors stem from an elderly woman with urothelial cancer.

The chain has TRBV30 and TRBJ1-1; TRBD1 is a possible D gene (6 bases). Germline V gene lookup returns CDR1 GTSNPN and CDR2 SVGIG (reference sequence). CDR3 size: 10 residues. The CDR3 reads CAHGGPSAFF. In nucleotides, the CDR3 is TGTGCTCACGGGGGGCCTAGTGCTTTCTTT.

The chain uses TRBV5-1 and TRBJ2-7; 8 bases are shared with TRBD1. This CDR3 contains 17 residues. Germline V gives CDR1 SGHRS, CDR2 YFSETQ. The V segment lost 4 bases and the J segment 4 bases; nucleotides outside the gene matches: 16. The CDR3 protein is CASSPEAPAGGKYEQYF. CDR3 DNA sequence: TGCGCCAGCAGCCCAGAAGCCCCGGCAGGGGGCAAGTACGAGCAGTACTTC.

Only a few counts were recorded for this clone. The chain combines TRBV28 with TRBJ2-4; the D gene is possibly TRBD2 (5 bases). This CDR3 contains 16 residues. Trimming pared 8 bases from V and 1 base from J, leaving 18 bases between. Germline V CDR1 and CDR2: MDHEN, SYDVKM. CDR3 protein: CASGSGSSQAKNIQYF. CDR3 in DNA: TGTGCCAGCGGGTCGGGATCCTCCCAGGCCAAAAACATTCAGTACTTC.

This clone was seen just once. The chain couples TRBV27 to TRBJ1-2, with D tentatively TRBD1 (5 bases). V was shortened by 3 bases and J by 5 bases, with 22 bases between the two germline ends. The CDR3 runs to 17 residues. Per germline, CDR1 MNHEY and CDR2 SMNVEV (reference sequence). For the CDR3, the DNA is TGTGCCAGCAGTTTCATTGTAACAGGAGGCCGGGGGTATGGCTACACCTTC. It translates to CASSFIVTGGRGYGYTF.

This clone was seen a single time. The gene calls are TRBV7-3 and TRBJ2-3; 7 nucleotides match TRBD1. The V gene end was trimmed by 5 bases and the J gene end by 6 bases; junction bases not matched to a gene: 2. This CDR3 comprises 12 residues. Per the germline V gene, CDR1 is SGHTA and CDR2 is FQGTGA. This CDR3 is CASSQGDDTQYF. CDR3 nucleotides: TGTGCCAGCAGCCAGGGGGACGATACGCAGTATTTT.

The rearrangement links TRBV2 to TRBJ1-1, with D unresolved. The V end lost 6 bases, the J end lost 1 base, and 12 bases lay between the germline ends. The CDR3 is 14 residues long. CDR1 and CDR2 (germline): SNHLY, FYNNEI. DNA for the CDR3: TGTGCCAGCAGCCTGAAGGGAGCGAACACTGAAGCTTTCTTT. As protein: CASSLKGANTEAFF.

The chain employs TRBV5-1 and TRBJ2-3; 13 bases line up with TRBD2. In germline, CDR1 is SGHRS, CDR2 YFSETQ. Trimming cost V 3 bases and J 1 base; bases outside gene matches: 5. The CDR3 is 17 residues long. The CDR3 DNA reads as TGCGCCAGCAGCTCAGGGACTAGCGGGACTCGCACAGATACGCAGTATTTT. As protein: CASSSGTSGTRTDTQYF.

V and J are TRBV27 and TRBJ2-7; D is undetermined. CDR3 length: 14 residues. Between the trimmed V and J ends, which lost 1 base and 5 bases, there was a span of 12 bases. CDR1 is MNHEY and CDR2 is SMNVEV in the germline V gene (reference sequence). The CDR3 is CASSLLQNGNEQYF. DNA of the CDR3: TGTGCCAGCAGTTTATTACAGAACGGCAACGAGCAGTACTTC.

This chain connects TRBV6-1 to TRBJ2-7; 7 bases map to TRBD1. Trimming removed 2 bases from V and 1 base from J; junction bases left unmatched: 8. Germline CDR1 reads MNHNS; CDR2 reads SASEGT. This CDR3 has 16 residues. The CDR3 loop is CASSERTGEYSYEQYF. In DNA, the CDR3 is TGTGCCAGCAGTGAAAGGACAGGTGAATATTCCTACGAGCAGTACTTC.

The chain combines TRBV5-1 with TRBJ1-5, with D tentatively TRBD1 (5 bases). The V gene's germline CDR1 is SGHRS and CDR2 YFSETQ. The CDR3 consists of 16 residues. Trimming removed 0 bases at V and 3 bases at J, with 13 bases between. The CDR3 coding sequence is TGCGCCAGCAGCTTGGGGTCAGGGCTCGACAATCAGCCCCAGCATTTT. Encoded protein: CASSLGSGLDNQPQHF. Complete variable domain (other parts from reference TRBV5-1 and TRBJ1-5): KAGVTQTPRYLIKTRGQQVTLSCSPISGHRSVSWYQQTPGQGLQFLFEYFSETQRNKGNFPGRFSGRQFSNSRSEMNVSTLELGDSALYLCASSLGSGLDNQPQHFGDGTRLSIL.

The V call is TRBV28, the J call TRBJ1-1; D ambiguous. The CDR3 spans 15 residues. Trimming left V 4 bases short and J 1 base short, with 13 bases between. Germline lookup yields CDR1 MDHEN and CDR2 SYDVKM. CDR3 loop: CASSSGPYSNTEAFF. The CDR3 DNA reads TGTGCCAGCAGTTCTGGGCCTTACTCGAACACTGAAGCTTTCTTT.

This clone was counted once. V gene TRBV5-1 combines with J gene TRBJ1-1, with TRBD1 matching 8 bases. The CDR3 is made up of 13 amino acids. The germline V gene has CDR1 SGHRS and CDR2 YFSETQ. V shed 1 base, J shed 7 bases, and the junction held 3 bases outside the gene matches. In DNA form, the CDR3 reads TGCGCCAGCAGCTTGATACAGGGGGGTGAAGCTTTCTTT. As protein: CASSLIQGGEAFF.

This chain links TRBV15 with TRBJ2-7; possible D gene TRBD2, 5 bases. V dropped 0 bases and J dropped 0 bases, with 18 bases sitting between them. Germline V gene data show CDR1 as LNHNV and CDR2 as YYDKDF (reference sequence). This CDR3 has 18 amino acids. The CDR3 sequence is CATSRDRRNPLNSYEQYF. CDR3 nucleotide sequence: TGTGCCACCAGCAGAGATCGGAGGAACCCACTCAACTCCTACGAGCAGTACTTC. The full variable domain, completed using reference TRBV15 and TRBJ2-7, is DAMVIQNPRYQVTQFGKPVTLSCSQTLNHNVMYWYQQKSSQAPKLLFHYYDKDFNNEADTPDNFQSRRPNTSFCFLDIRSPGLGDTAMYLCATSRDRRNPLNSYEQYFGPGTRLTVT.

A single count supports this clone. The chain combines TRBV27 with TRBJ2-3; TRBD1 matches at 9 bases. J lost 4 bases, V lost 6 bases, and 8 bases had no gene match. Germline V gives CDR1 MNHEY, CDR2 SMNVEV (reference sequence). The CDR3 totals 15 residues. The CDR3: CASRPRDRVADTQYF. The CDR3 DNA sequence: TGTGCCAGCAGGCCCCGGGACAGGGTTGCAGATACGCAGTATTTT.

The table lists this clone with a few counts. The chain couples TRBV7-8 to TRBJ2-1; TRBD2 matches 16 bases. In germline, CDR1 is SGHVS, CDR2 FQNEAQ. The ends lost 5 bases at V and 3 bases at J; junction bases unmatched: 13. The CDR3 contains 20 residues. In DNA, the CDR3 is TGTGCCAGCAGCCTCCGTACCGGGACTAGCGGGAGGGCAAGCTACAATGAGCAGTTCTTC. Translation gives CASSLRTGTSGRASYNEQFF.

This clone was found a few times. CDR3 amino acids: CASSPLQGGYTF. As DNA, the CDR3 is TGTGCCAGCTCACCCTTACAGGGGGGCTACACCTTC. The chain recombines TRBV18 with TRBJ1-2; 7 nucleotides agree with TRBD1. The germline V gene encodes CDR1 KGHSH and CDR2 LQKENI. The junction had 3 bases not matched to a gene; V was cut back by 3 bases and J by 8 bases. The CDR3 is 12 residues long.

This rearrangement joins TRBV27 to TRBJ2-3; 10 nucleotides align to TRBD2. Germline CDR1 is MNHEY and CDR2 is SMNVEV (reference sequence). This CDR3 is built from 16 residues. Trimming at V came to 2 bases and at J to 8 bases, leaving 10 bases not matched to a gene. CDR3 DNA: TGTGCCAGCAGTTTAGAGAGCGGGAGGGGCCAGCGTACGCAGTATTTT. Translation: CASSLESGRGQRTQYF.

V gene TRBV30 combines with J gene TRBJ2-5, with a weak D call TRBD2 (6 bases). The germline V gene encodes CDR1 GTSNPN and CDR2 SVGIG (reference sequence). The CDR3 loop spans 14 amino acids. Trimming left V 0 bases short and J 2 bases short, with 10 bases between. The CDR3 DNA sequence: TGTGCCTGGAGTGTACGGGGGAGGCAAGAGACCCAGTACTTC. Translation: CAWSVRGRQETQYF.

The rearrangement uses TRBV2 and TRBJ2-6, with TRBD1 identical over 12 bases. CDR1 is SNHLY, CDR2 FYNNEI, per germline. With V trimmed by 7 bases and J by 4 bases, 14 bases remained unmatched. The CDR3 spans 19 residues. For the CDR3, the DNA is TGTGCCAGCACCCACCTTCCGGGACAGGGGGCTGTCGGGGCCAACGTCCTGACTTTC. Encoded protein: CASTHLPGQGAVGANVLTF.

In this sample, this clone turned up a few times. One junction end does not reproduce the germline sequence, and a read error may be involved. CDR3 bases: TGTGCCAGCAGTCAAGGGACATACTACGAGCAGTACTTC. Protein sequence: CASSQGTYYEQYF. This rearrangement joins TRBV14 to TRBJ2-7, with a possible D match to TRBD1 (6 bases). The CDR3 contains 13 residues. Germline V gene lookup returns CDR1 SGHDN and CDR2 FVKESK.

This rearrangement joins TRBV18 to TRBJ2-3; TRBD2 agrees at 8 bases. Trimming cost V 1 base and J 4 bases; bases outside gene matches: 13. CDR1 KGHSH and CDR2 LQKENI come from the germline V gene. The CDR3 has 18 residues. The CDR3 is CASSPHELGLVAPDTQYF. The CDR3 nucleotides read TGTGCCAGCTCACCACATGAACTGGGACTAGTGGCCCCAGATACGCAGTATTTT.